This T cell receptor beta chain was retrieved from a study of OX40 agonist ivuxolimab in advanced cancers. On the study more broadly: Administration of intravenous ivuxolimab to patients occurred every 2 weeks at 0.01 to 10 mg/kg. The dose-escalation cohort had hepatocellular carcinoma, melanoma, renal cell or head and neck cancer.

CDR1 and CDR2 from the germline V gene are MDHEN and SYDVKM. The CDR3 has 15 residues. J lost 5 bases, V lost 3 bases, and 8 bases had no gene match. The data were produced by immunoSEQ multiplex PCR, yet TCRdb's version contains in-frame clones alone and is incomplete. The sample lists about 45,000 clones, 75% to 90% seen once, with 14% to 15% in the top ten. Notes on the study in general: Antigen specificity was not determined for the expanded peripheral T cells. More expanded clones were found, on average, in CD8+ than in CD4+ T cells.

A remark on this clone: Its target is unknown.

The TCR was taken from an adult with an advanced solid tumor such as melanoma, head and neck, liver or kidney cancer. The rearrangement uses TRBV28 and TRBJ2-7; 9 bases map to TRBD1. The specimen was CD4+ or CD8+ T cells sorted from blood, collected in a trial of the OX40 agonist ivuxolimab. In DNA, the CDR3 is TGTGCCAGCAGTTTCCCTGGACAGGGGAGAAACGAGCAGTACTTC. It specifies CASSFPGQGRNEQYF.